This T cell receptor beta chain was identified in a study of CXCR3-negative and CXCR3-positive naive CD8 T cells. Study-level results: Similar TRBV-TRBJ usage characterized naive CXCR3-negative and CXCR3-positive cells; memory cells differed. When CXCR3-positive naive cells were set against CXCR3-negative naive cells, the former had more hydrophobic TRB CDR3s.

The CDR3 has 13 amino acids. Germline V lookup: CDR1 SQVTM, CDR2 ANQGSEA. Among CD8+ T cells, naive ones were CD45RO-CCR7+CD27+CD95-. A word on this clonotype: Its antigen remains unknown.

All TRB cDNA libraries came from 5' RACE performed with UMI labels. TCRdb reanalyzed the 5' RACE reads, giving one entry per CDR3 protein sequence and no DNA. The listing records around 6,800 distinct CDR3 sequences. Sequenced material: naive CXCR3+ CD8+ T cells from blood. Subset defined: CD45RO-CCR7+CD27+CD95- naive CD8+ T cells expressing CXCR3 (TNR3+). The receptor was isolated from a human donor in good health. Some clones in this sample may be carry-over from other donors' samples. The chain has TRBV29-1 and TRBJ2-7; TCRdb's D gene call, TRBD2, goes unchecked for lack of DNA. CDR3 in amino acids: CSVLAGEAYEQYF.